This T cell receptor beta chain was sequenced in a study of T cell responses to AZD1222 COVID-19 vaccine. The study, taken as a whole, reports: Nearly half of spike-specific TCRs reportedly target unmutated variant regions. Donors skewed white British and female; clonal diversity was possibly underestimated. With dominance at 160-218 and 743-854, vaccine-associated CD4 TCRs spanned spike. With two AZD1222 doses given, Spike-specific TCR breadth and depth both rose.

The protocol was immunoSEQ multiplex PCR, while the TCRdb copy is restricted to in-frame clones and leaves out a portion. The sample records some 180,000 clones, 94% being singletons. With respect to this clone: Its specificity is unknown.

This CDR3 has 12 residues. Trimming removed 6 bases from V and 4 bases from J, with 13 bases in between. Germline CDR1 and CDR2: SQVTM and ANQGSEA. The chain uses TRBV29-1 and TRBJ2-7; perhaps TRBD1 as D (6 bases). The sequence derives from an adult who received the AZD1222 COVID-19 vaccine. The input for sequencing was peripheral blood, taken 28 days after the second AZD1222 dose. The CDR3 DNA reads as TGCAGCGTCAGTCCAGGGGTGTACGAGCAGTACTTC. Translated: CSVSPGVYEQYF.